This T cell receptor beta chain originates from a study of regulatory T cells in long-lasting Graves disease. This CDR3 has 16 residues. CDR1 SGHTA and CDR2 FQGNSA come from the germline V gene. V was pared by 1 base and J by 4 bases, with 9 bases of the junction left unmatched. Arm-PCR of CDR3 regions with iRepertoire HTBI primers generated TCR beta libraries. TCRdb independently ran MiXCR on the multiplex PCR reads; one entry per CDR3 protein. This table holds 350,000 to 500,000 distinct CDR3 sequences, 14% found once. Time point described: newly diagnosed GD, antithyroid drugs for less than 3 months. PBMCs were the source of the RNA used for TCR sequencing. Only a few counts were recorded for this clonotype. The same sample was also used in a study of T cells in Graves' hyperthyroidism and ophthalmopathy.

The chain has TRBV7-2 and TRBJ1-2, with TRBD1 matching 7 bases. The sequence came from a woman aged 45-65 years with Graves disease. The sample here was peripheral blood mononuclear cells (PBMCs), taken at new diagnosis, from a patient treated with antithyroid drugs. In DNA, the CDR3 is TGTGCCAGCAGCTTAGTACTGGCAGGGGGTTCCTATGGCTACACCTTC. Encoded protein: CASSLVLAGGSYGYTF. Combining the CDR3 with reference TRBV7-2 and TRBJ1-2 gives the whole variable domain GAGVSQSPSNKVTEKGKDVELRCDPISGHTALYWYRQSLGQGLEFLIYFQGNSAPDKSGLPSDRFSAERTGGSVSTLTIQRTQQEDSAVYLCASSLVLAGGSYGYTFGSGTRLTVV.